The clone carrying this T cell receptor beta chain was observed a single time. Its antigen is as yet unknown. This CDR3 comprises 13 residues. From germline, CDR1 is GTSNPN and CDR2 SVGIG (reference sequence). Trimming left V 0 bases short and J 6 bases short, with 12 bases between. This specimen belongs to a study of Ad26.COV2.S vaccination and SARS-CoV-2 variants. Study context: Donor got 5x10^10 or 1x10^11 viral particles of Ad26.COV2.S. Regarding the study as a whole: Placebo recipients trailed vaccine recipients in spike-specific TCR breadth. Vaccine and placebo groups showed comparable non-spike TCR breadth.

Assay: immunoSEQ multiplex PCR; the TCRdb copy retains only in-frame clones and omits some. Of around 420,000 clones in the sample, around 87% were seen once. Regarding treatment: about 20 received Ad26.COV2.S at low or high dose, single or two shots; about 5 received placebo; per-sample allocation not given. Day 63 after the first injection of vaccine or placebo was the sampling time. Sequenced material: peripheral blood, taken in a trial of Ad26.COV2.S vaccine versus placebo. The V and J genes are TRBV30 and TRBJ2-7, with TRBD2 as a possible D gene (6 bases). The TCR originated in a person between 18 and 65 years old who received the Ad26.COV2.S COVID-19 vaccine or a placebo. The CDR3 protein is CAWSVVEGSEQYF. The DNA of the CDR3 is TGTGCCTGGAGTGTAGTGGAGGGAAGCGAGCAGTACTTC.